This TCR beta chain appears in the sequencing data of a study of T cell responses to AZD1222 COVID-19 vaccine. The ends lost 2 bases at V and 4 bases at J; junction bases unmatched: 7. The V gene's germline CDR1 is KGHDR and CDR2 SFDVKD. The CDR3 totals 17 residues. Libraries were prepared by immunoSEQ multiplex PCR; TCRdb keeps only in-frame clonotypes and omits some of them. The sample holds about 130,000 clones, 85% to 90% seen once. The clonotype originates from an adult in good health. The chain links TRBV24-1 to TRBJ2-2, with 9 nucleotides matching TRBD2. This sample comprised peripheral blood, obtained on day 0 of AZD1222 vaccination. CDR3 protein: CATSDSMAGGLTGELFF. CDR3 coding DNA: TGTGCCACCAGTGATTCTATGGCGGGGGGGCTCACCGGGGAGCTGTTTTTT.